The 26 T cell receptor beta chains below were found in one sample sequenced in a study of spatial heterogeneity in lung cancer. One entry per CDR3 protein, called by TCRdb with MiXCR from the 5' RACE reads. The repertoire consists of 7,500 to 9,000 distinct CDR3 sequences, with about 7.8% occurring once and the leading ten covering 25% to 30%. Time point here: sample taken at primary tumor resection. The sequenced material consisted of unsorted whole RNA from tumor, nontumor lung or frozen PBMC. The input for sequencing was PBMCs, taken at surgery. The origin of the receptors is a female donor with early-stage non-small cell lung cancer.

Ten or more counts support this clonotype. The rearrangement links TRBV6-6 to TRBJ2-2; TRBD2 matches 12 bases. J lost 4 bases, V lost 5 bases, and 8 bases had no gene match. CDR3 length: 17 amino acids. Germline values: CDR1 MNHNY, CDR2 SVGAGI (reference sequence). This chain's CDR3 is CASSLSLTSGGTGELFF. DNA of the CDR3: TGTGCCAGCAGTCTCTCCCTGACTAGCGGGGGCACCGGGGAGCTGTTTTTT.

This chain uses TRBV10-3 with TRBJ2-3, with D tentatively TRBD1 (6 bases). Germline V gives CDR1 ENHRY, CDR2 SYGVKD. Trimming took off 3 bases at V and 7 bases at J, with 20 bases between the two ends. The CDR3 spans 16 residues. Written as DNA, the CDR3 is TGTGCCATCAGTGACGGACAGACCCGGCTTAGCCATACGCAGTATTTT. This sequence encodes CAISDGQTRLSHTQYF.

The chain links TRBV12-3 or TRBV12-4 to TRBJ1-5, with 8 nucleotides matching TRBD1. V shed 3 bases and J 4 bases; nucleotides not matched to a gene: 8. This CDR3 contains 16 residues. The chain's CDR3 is CASSFGRGLGNQPQHF. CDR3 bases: TGTGCCAGCAGTTTTGGCAGGGGGCTAGGAAATCAGCCCCAGCATTTT.

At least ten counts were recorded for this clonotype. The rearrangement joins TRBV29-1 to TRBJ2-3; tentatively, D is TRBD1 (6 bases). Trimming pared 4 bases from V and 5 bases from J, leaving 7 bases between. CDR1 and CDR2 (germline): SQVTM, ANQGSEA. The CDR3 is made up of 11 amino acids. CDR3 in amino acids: CSVGGGDTQYF. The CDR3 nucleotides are TGCAGCGTTGGAGGGGGAGATACGCAGTATTTT.

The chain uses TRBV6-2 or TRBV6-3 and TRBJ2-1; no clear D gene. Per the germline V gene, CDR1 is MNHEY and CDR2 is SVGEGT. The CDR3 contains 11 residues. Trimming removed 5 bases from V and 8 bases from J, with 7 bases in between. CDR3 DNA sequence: TGTGCCAGCAGTCGTTTAGATGAGCAGTTCTTC. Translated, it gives CASSRLDEQFF.

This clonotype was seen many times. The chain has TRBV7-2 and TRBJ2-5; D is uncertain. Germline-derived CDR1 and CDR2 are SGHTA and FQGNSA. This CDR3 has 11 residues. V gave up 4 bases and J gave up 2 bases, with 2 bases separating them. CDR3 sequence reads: CASSSQETQYF. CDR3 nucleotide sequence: TGTGCCAGCAGCTCACAAGAGACCCAGTACTTC.

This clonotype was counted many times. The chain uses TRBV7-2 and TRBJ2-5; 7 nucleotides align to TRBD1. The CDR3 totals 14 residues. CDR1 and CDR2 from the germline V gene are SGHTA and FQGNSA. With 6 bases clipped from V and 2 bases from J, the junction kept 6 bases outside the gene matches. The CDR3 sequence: CASRPSTGQETQYF. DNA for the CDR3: TGTGCCAGCAGACCCTCGACAGGGCAAGAGACCCAGTACTTC.

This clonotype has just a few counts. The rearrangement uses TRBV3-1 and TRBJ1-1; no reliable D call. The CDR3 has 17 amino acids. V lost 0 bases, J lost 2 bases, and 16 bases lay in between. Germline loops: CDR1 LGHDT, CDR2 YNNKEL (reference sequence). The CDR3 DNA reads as TGTGCCAGCAGCCAAGAAGGTAGACGCGGGTTCAACACTGAAGCTTTCTTT. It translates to CASSQEGRRGFNTEAFF. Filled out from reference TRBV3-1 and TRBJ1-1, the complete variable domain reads DTAVSQTPKYLVTQMGNDKSIKCEQNLGHDTMYWYKQDSKKFLKIMFSYNNKELIINETVPNRFSPKSPDKAHLNLHINSLELGDSAVYFCASSQEGRRGFNTEAFFGQGTRLTVV.

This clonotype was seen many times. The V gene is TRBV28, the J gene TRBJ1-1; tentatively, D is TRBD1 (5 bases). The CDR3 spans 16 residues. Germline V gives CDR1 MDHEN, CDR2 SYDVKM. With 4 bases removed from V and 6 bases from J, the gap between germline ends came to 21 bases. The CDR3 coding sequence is TGTGCCAGCAGTTCCTTTGAGTCCGGGGCGGTCGCTGAAGCTTTCTTT. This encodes CASSSFESGAVAEAFF.

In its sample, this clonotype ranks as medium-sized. For the CDR3, the DNA is TGTGCCAGCAGCTTAGTTCAGAGCGGGTCCCTCGAGCAGTACTTC. Protein product: CASSLVQSGSLEQYF. The chain recombines TRBV7-2 with TRBJ2-7, with TRBD2 as a possible D gene (6 bases). CDR3 size: 15 residues. Germline values: CDR1 SGHTA, CDR2 FQGNSA. V lost 1 base, J lost 6 bases, and 16 bases lay in between. Supplemented by reference TRBV7-2 and TRBJ2-7, the full variable domain reads GAGVSQSPSNKVTEKGKDVELRCDPISGHTALYWYRQSLGQGLEFLIYFQGNSAPDKSGLPSDRFSAERTGGSVSTLTIQRTQQEDSAVYLCASSLVQSGSLEQYFGPGTRLTVT.

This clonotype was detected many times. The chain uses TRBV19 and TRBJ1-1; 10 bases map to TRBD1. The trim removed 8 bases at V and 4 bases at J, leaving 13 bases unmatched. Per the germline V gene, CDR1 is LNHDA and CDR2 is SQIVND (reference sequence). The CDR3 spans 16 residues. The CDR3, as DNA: TGTGCCAGTTGTTTGACAGGGGGCCCAAGGGGCACTGAAGCTTTCTTT. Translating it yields CASCLTGGPRGTEAFF.

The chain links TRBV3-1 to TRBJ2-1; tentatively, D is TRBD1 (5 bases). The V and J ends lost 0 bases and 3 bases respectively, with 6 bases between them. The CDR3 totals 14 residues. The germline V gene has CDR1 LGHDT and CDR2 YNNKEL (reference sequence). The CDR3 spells CASSQDQGYNEQFF. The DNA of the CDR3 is TGTGCCAGCAGCCAAGATCAGGGCTACAATGAGCAGTTCTTC.

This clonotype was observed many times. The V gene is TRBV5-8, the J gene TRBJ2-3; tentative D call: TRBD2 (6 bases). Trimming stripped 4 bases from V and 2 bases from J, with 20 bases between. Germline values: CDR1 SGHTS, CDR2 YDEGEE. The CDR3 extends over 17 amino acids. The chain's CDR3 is CASSPGTSTSNTDTQYF. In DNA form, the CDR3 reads TGTGCCAGCAGCCCGGGGACTTCAACCTCAAACACAGATACGCAGTATTTT.

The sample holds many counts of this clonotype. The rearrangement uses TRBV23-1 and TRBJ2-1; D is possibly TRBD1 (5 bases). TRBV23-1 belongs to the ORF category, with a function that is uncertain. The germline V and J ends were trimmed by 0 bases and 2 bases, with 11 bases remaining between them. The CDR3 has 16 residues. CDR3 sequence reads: CASSQSWTTTYNEQFF. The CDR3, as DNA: TGCGCCAGCAGTCAATCGTGGACAACTACCTACAATGAGCAGTTCTTC.

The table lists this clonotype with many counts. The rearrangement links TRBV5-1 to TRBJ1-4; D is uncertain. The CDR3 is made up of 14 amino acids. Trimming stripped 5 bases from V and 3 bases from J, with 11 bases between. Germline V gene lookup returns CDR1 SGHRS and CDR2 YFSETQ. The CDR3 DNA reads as TGCGCCAGCAGTAACGGATTTGCTAATGAAAAACTGTTTTTT. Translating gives CASSNGFANEKLFF.

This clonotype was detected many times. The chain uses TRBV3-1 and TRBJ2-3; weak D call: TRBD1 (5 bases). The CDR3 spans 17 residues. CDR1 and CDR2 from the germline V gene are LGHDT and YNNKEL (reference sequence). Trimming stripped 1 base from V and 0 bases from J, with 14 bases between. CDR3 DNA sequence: TGTGCCAGCAGCCAAGGGTCCCCAGGGCCTAGCACAGATACGCAGTATTTT. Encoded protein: CASSQGSPGPSTDTQYF.

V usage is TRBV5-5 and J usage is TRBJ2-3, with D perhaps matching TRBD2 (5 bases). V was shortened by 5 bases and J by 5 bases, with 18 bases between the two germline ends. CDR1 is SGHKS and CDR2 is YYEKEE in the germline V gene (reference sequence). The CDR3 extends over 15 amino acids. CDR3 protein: CASRLGGGLEDTQYF. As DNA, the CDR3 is TGTGCCAGCAGGTTAGGTGGCGGACTGGAAGATACGCAGTATTTT.

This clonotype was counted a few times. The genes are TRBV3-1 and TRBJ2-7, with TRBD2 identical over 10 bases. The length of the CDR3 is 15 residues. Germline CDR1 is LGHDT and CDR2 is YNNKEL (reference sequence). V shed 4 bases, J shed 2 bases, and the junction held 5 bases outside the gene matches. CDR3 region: CASSPGTSVAYEQYF. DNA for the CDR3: TGTGCCAGCAGCCCTGGGACTAGCGTAGCCTACGAGCAGTACTTC.

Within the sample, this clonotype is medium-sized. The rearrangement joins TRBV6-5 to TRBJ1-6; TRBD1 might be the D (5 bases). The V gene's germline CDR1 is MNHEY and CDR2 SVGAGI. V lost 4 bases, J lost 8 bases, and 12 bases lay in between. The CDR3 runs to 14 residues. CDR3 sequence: CASSLEGRDSPLHF. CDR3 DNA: TGTGCCAGCAGTTTGGAGGGGCGGGATTCACCCCTCCACTTT.

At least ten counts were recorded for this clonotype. The DNA for the CDR3 is TGTGCCAGCAGCAAATGGCAAGAGACCCAGTACTTC. Amino acids: CASSKWQETQYF. The rearrangement uses TRBV7-2 and TRBJ2-5; D not certain. V was clipped by 5 bases and J by 2 bases, with 6 bases between them. The V gene's germline CDR1 is SGHTA and CDR2 FQGNSA. The CDR3 runs to 12 residues.

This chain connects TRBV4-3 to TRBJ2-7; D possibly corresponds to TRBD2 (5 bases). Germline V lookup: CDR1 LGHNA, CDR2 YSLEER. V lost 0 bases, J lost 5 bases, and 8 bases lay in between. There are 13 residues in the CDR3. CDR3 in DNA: TGCGCCAGCAGCCAAGACGCGAGGGACGAGCAGTACTTC. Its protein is CASSQDARDEQYF.

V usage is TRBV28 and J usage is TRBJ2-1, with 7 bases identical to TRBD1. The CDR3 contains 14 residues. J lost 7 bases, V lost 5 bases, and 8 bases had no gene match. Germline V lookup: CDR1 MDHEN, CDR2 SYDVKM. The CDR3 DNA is TGTGCCAGCAGTCCCTCGACAGGGTGGAATGAGCAGTTCTTC. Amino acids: CASSPSTGWNEQFF.

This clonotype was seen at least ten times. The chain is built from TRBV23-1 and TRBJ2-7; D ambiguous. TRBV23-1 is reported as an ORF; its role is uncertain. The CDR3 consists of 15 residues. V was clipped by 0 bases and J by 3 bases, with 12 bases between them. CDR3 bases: TGCGCCAGCAGTCAATCGGCGAGGACCTTCTACGAGCAGTACTTC. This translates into CASSQSARTFYEQYF.

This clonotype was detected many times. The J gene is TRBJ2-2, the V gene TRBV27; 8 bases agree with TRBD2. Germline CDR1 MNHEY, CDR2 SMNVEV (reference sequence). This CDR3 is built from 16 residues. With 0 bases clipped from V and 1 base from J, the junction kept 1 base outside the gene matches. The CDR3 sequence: CASSLSLAGNTGELFF. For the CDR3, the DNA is TGTGCCAGCAGTTTATCCCTAGCGGGGAACACCGGGGAGCTGTTTTTT.

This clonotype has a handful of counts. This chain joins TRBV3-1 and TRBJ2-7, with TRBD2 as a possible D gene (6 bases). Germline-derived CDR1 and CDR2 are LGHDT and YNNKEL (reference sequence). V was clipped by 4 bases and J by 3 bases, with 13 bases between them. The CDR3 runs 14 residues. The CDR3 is CASSRPGTGYEQYF. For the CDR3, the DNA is TGTGCCAGCAGCCGACCCGGGACTGGCTACGAGCAGTACTTC.

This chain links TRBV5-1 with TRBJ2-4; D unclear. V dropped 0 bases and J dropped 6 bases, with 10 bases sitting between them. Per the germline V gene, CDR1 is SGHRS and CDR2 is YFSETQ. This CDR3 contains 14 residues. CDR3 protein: CASSLELGGNIQYF. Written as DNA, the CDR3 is TGCGCCAGCAGCTTGGAACTTGGCGGAAACATTCAGTACTTC.